This entry is about one T cell receptor (beta chain). The data derive from a study of blood T cell repertoires in COVID-19. About the research overall: Spain, Italy and the United States supplied samples that represented acute and convalescent COVID-19. The analysed material was cDNA or gDNA that came from T cells, B-cell-depleted T cells, or PBMCs.

In the original analysis: Using reference gene primer amplification, nucleated cell counts were estimated. Clones were read by immunoSEQ multiplex PCR, and TCRdb kept only the in-frame ones, dropping some. V and J calls and clone size follow that table, whereas D and trimming were derived from the DNA. Found here are about 140,000 clones, 79% of them singletons; the top ten hold less than 4.5%. Material for sequencing was peripheral blood. The clonotype originates from a man aged 55-75 years with acute or convalescent COVID-19.

The CDR3 spells CASSQDGGGTPNEQFF. The CDR3 coding sequence is TGCGCCAGCAGCCAAGATGGTGGCGGGACCCCGAATGAGCAGTTCTTC. The rearrangement joins TRBV4-3 to TRBJ2-1, with D possibly being TRBD2 (6 bases). The germline gives CDR1 LGHNA, CDR2 YSLEER. Trimming stripped 0 bases from V and 7 bases from J, with 16 bases between. The CDR3 has 16 residues.